One and the same sample provided the 26 T cell receptor beta chains below, sequenced in a study of a mutant IDH1 vaccine in newly diagnosed glioma (dated by TCRdb to the early 2020s). The sample's time point label is to be understood as: week 23, last vaccination. A 20-mer mutant IDH1 peptide at 300 micrograms in Montanide made up each vaccine dose, which was injected subcutaneously together with topical imiquimod. Antigen specificity for these receptors is unknown. Receptor libraries were prepared by the immunoSEQ multiplex PCR assay. As stored in TCRdb, this immuneACCESS dataset retains in-frame rearrangements with V and J assigned. A fraction of the clones does not appear; measured against another copy, unresolved V genes explain less than half of the discrepancy, and the remainder lacks a known reason. Within this sample are roughly 60,000 clones, with 80% of them counted one time only. Jointly, the top ten make up 6.2% of the sample.

The material was PBMCs, obtained from a glioma patient whose treatment included an IDH1 peptide vaccine. These receptors all stem from a man aged 40-49 years with glioma.

The CDR3 reads CASRDPNRVPYGYTF. The CDR3 coding sequence is TGTGCCAGCAGGGACCCAAACAGGGTTCCCTATGGCTACACCTTC. This rearrangement joins TRBV6-5 to TRBJ1-2, with D tentatively TRBD1 (6 bases). Trimming took 6 bases from V and 4 from J, leaving 18 bases between them. Germline CDR1 MNHEY, CDR2 SVGAGI. The CDR3 has 15 amino acids.

The chain joins TRBV5-6 to TRBJ2-3; weak D call: TRBD1 (7 bases). There are 14 residues in the CDR3. Germline CDR1 is SGHDT and CDR2 is YYEEEE. Deletions cut 3 bases from V and 2 bases from J, with 10 bases between. Here the CDR3 reads CASSSGGFTDTQYF. CDR3 DNA: TGTGCCAGCAGCTCAGGGGGGTTCACAGATACGCAGTATTTT.

This clone was seen just once. The chain couples TRBV7-9 to TRBJ2-7, with 7 bases aligning to TRBD1. The CDR3 totals 12 residues. In germline, CDR1 is SEHNR, CDR2 FQNEAQ (reference sequence). V lost 5 bases to trimming and J lost 3 bases; unmatched junction nucleotides: 1. The CDR3 sequence is CASSGDSYEQYF. The CDR3 bases are TGTGCCAGCAGCGGGGACAGCTACGAGCAGTACTTC.

This clone occurred a few times. This chain links TRBV6-5 with TRBJ1-2; D might be TRBD1 (5 bases). The length of the CDR3 is 15 residues. Germline V gene lookup returns CDR1 MNHEY and CDR2 SVGAGI. Trimming removed 6 bases from V and 3 bases from J, with 17 bases in between. For the CDR3, the DNA is TGTGCCAGCAGCAGTAGGACACCGGGGGACTATGGCTACACCTTC. Protein: CASSSRTPGDYGYTF.

This chain joins TRBV2 and TRBJ2-1; possible D gene TRBD1, 6 bases. There are 14 residues in the CDR3. CDR1 is SNHLY and CDR2 is FYNNEI in the germline V gene. Trimming removed 10 bases at V and 0 bases at J, with 13 bases between. In DNA form, the CDR3 reads TGTGCCACCCTGGACAGAGCCTCCTACAATGAGCAGTTCTTC. Translated: CATLDRASYNEQFF.

The chain has TRBV2 and TRBJ2-4; D possibly matches TRBD1 or TRBD2 (5 bases each). Germline assignment: CDR1 SNHLY and CDR2 FYNNEI. Deletions cut 4 bases from V and 6 bases from J, with 16 bases between. CDR3 size: 15 residues. This CDR3 reads CASSVMGTMGNIQYF. The CDR3 DNA follows: TGTGCCAGCAGTGTAATGGGGACCATGGGAAACATTCAGTACTTC. Based on the CDR3 plus reference TRBV2 and TRBJ2-4, the full variable domain is EPEVTQTPSHQVTQMGQEVILRCVPISNHLYFYWYRQILGQKVEFLVSFYNNEISEKSEIFDDQFSVERPDGSNFTLKIRSTKLEDSAMYFCASSVMGTMGNIQYFGAGTRLSVL.

CDR3 in DNA: TGTGCCACCCGACTACGGGTAACTAATGAAAAACTGTTTTTT. Translation gives CATRLRVTNEKLFF. This chain joins TRBV2 and TRBJ1-4; D gene ambiguous. Trimming took 10 bases from V and 1 from J, leaving 13 bases between them. The CDR3 runs to 14 residues. Germline V gene sequence: CDR1 SNHLY, CDR2 FYNNEI.

V is TRBV10-1 and J is TRBJ1-5; the D is unclear. This CDR3 is 17 amino acids long. V was shortened by 4 bases and J by 4 bases, with 20 bases between the two germline ends. The germline V gene encodes CDR1 WNHNN and CDR2 SYGVQD (reference sequence). CDR3 loop: CASSGLKPIRVNQPQHF. CDR3 in DNA: TGCGCCAGCAGTGGGCTGAAACCGATCAGAGTAAATCAGCCCCAGCATTTT.

The chain recombines TRBV6-5 with TRBJ1-5, with a weak D call TRBD1 (6 bases). This CDR3 is 12 amino acids long. Germline CDR1 is MNHEY and CDR2 is SVGAGI. V was shortened by 8 bases and J by 5 bases, with 10 bases between the two germline ends. CDR3 in amino acids: CASLQGDQPQHF. CDR3 sequence (DNA): TGTGCCAGCCTACAGGGAGATCAGCCCCAGCATTTT.

The chain combines TRBV9 with TRBJ2-1; 13 nucleotides agree with TRBD2. V was clipped by 4 bases and J by 10 bases; unmatched bases: 14. This CDR3 contains 17 residues. Germline CDR1 reads SGDLS; CDR2 reads YYNGEE. The CDR3 nucleotides read TGTGCCAGCAGCCCAAAAACCGGACTAGCGGGGGTTAACGAGCAGTTCTTC. Amino acids: CASSPKTGLAGVNEQFF.

The rearrangement uses TRBV6-1 and TRBJ1-1; D is possibly TRBD1 (5 bases). Between the trimmed V and J ends, which lost 1 base and 5 bases, there was a span of 11 bases. The CDR3 has 14 residues. Per germline, CDR1 MNHNS and CDR2 SASEGT. CDR3 sequence reads: CASSEDLRGTEAFF. CDR3 DNA: TGTGCCAGCAGTGAAGACCTCCGGGGGACTGAAGCTTTCTTT.

This chain joins TRBV6-1 and TRBJ2-5, with a tentative D call TRBD1 (7 bases). From germline, CDR1 is MNHNS and CDR2 SASEGT. This CDR3 comprises 14 residues. V shed 4 bases and J shed 4 bases, with 13 bases lying between them. The CDR3: CASSVAQGGETQYF. CDR3 in DNA: TGTGCCAGCAGTGTGGCTCAGGGGGGAGAGACCCAGTACTTC.

This clone has just a few counts. CDR3: CATSNKRGGNTEAFF. In nucleotides, the CDR3 is TGTGCCACCAGCAACAAGCGGGGAGGGAACACTGAAGCTTTCTTT. The chain joins TRBV15 to TRBJ1-1; D gene unclear. The length of the CDR3 is 15 residues. V gave up 4 bases and J gave up 1 base, with 13 bases separating them. Germline V lookup: CDR1 LNHNV, CDR2 YYDKDF (reference sequence).

The rearrangement uses TRBV6-5 and TRBJ2-7; the match to TRBD1 covers 10 bases. V gave up 6 bases and J gave up 2 bases; unmatched junction bases: 4. The CDR3 length is 14 residues. The germline V gene has CDR1 MNHEY and CDR2 SVGAGI. The CDR3 coding sequence is TGTGCCAGCAGACGGGGACAGGGGACCTACGAGCAGTACTTC. Its protein is CASRRGQGTYEQYF.

The chain is built from TRBV6-1 and TRBJ2-7, with D possibly TRBD2 on 6 matching bases. CDR1 MNHNS and CDR2 SASEGT come from the germline V gene. The CDR3 contains 17 residues. V was trimmed by 0 bases and J by 1 base, leaving 16 bases between them. CDR3 sequence reads: CASSEAGGAHPSYEQYF. CDR3 coding DNA: TGTGCCAGCAGTGAAGCGGGCGGGGCGCACCCATCCTACGAGCAGTACTTC.

The rearrangement joins TRBV10-3 to TRBJ1-1; the D is unclear. This CDR3 has 12 amino acids. The ends were cut back, 11 bases at V and 6 bases at J, with 16 bases in the middle. Germline V gene data show CDR1 as ENHRY and CDR2 as SYGVKD. The CDR3 sequence: CADGRRAPEAFF. DNA of the CDR3: TGTGCCGACGGGAGGAGGGCACCTGAAGCTTTCTTT.

The V call is TRBV9, the J call TRBJ2-1; 7 positions agree with TRBD2. V trimming: 0 bases; J trimming: 0 bases; junction bases outside the gene matches: 3. Germline-derived CDR1 and CDR2 are SGDLS and YYNGEE. The CDR3 contains 16 residues. The CDR3 DNA reads TGTGCCAGCAGCGTAGTCCCTAGCGGCTCCTACAATGAGCAGTTCTTC. The encoded protein is CASSVVPSGSYNEQFF.

The chain couples TRBV29-1 to TRBJ2-2; 8 nucleotides line up with TRBD1. The CDR3 covers 15 residues. V was clipped by 3 bases and J by 6 bases; unmatched bases: 9. The germline V gene has CDR1 SQVTM and CDR2 ANQGSEA. CDR3 sequence: CSVEAGRGRAGELFF. The CDR3 DNA is TGCAGCGTTGAGGCGGGCAGGGGGCGGGCCGGGGAGCTGTTTTTT.

This sequence joins TRBV7-2 and TRBJ2-1; D remains unclear. The ends were cut back, 3 bases at V and 3 bases at J, with 9 bases in the middle. Looked up from germline, CDR1 is SGHTA and CDR2 is FQGNSA. This CDR3 has 14 residues. The CDR3 DNA reads TGTGCCAGCAGCTTGGGCTGGAGCTACAATGAGCAGTTCTTC. Translation gives CASSLGWSYNEQFF.

The CDR3 spells CASSLAGTGTDTQYF. CDR3 in DNA: TGTGCCAGCAGCTTAGCGGGGACGGGTACAGATACGCAGTATTTT. The genes are TRBV7-9 and TRBJ2-3; D possibly matches TRBD1 or TRBD2 (5 bases each). The CDR3 contains 15 residues. Germline V lookup: CDR1 SEHNR, CDR2 FQNEAQ (reference sequence). V shed 0 bases and J shed 3 bases, with 10 bases lying between them.

This chain uses TRBV5-1 with TRBJ1-5, with D tentatively TRBD1 (6 bases). Germline CDR1 SGHRS, CDR2 YFSETQ. V was clipped by 4 bases and J by 0 bases, with 11 bases between them. This CDR3 is 15 amino acids long. The CDR3, as DNA: TGCGCCAGCAGCCCAGGGGCGGATAGCAATCAGCCCCAGCATTTT. This translates into CASSPGADSNQPQHF.

This rearrangement joins TRBV4-1 to TRBJ2-3, with 7 bases fitting TRBD1. V was clipped by 4 bases and J by 0 bases; unmatched bases: 10. The CDR3 has 17 residues. Germline CDR1 MGHRA, CDR2 YSYEKL. The CDR3: CASSPGPSRGSTDTQYF. Written as DNA, the CDR3 is TGCGCCAGCAGCCCAGGTCCGAGCAGGGGGAGCACAGATACGCAGTATTTT.

This rearrangement joins TRBV19 to TRBJ1-3, with D uncertain. V dropped 3 bases and J dropped 0 bases, with 9 bases sitting between them. The CDR3 extends over 15 amino acids. Germline V lookup: CDR1 LNHDA, CDR2 SQIVND (reference sequence). The CDR3, as DNA: TGTGCCAGTAGTATCAGCGGGAACTCTGGAAACACCATATATTTT. It specifies CASSISGNSGNTIYF. The entire variable domain, with the rest obtained from reference TRBV19 and TRBJ1-3, is as follows: DGGITQSPKYLFRKEGQNVTLSCEQNLNHDAMYWYRQDPGQGLRLIYYSQIVNDFQKGDIAEGYSVSREKKESFPLTVTSAQKNPTAFYLCASSISGNSGNTIYFGEGSWLTVV.

The rearrangement joins TRBV4-1 to TRBJ1-1; D is ambiguous. The germline gives CDR1 MGHRA, CDR2 YSYEKL. Trimming stripped 0 bases from V and 5 bases from J, with 4 bases between. This CDR3 has 12 amino acids. This chain's CDR3 is CASSQEATEAFF. CDR3 sequence (DNA): TGCGCCAGCAGCCAAGAAGCAACTGAAGCTTTCTTT.

About this clone: Other nucleotide sequences in the sample specify the same CDR3. The rearrangement joins TRBV6-5 to TRBJ2-7, with 7 bases that match TRBD1. The CDR3 has 14 amino acids. The V gene's germline CDR1 is MNHEY and CDR2 SVGAGI. V gave up 6 bases and J gave up 1 base; unmatched junction bases: 6. The CDR3 sequence: CASSRQGPSYEQYF. The CDR3 nucleotides are TGTGCCAGCAGCCGACAGGGACCTTCCTACGAGCAGTACTTC.

On this clone: Other nucleotide sequences from this sample produce the same CDR3. The rearrangement joins TRBV7-9 to TRBJ1-2; 7 nucleotides match TRBD1. After removal of 4 bases from V and 0 bases from J, the junction contained 5 bases not matched to a gene. The CDR3 is made up of 15 amino acids. Germline values: CDR1 SEHNR, CDR2 FQNEAQ (reference sequence). The CDR3 loop reads CASSYRDRPNYGYTF. The CDR3 region has the DNA TGTGCCAGCAGCTACCGGGACAGACCTAACTATGGCTACACCTTC.